Given below is one T cell receptor beta chain in context. Antigen unknown. CDR1 is MNHEY, CDR2 SVGAGI, per germline. The J segment lost 4 bases and the V segment lost 5 bases, leaving 8 bases of the junction unmatched. This CDR3 spans 15 amino acids. These data come from a study of shared clonotypes between healthy human individuals. The data were produced by immunoSEQ multiplex PCR, yet TCRdb's version contains in-frame clones alone and is incomplete. The data show roughly 2,000,000 clones, with about 95% seen just once and 0.9% to 1.5% held by the top ten. Naive CD8 cells lacked CD45RO, underwent positive selection for CCR7 and left out terminally differentiated effector memory CD45RA+ cells. Among the donors, all were Caucasian adults who lived in Nashville, Tennessee. Overall study results and limits: Rarefaction showed that sequencing of sorted subsets was incomplete (despite large depth). The study found lower generation probabilities in non-shared clonotypes than in those shared by all four donors.

The rearrangement uses TRBV6-5 and TRBJ2-7; 10 bases are a match to TRBD1. This clonotype originated in a man aged 18 to 30 in good health. The sequenced material came from naive CD8+ T cells sorted from blood. CDR3 sequence: CASSPEGQGKYEQYF. The CDR3 DNA reads as TGTGCCAGCAGTCCCGAGGGACAGGGGAAGTACGAGCAGTACTTC.